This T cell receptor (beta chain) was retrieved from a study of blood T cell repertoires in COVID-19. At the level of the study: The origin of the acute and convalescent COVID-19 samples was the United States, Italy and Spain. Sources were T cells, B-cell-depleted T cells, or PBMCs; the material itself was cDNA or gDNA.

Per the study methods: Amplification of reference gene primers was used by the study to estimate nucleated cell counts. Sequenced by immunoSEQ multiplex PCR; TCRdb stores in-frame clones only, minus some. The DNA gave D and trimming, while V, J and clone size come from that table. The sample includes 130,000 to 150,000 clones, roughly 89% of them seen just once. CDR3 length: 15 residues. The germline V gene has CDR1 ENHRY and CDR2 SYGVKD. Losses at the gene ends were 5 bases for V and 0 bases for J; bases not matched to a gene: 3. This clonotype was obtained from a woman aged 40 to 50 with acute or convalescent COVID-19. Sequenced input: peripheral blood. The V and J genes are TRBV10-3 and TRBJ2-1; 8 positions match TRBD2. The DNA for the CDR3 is TGTGCCATCAGTAATAGCGGGGACTCCTACAATGAGCAGTTCTTC. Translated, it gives CAISNSGDSYNEQFF.